These 14 T cell receptor beta chains share one sample of origin, sequenced in a study of cytomegalovirus exposure and HLA in healthy donors. The primer mix had 60 Vbeta and 13 Jbeta primers. This table comes from immunoSEQ multiplex PCR, and its TCRdb copy is limited to in-frame clones, with some not included. Among 150,000 to 200,000 clones listed, roughly 80% were seen once. Input material: PBMCs. These receptor sequences come from a woman in her twenties or thirties in good health and CMV-seropositive.

This sequence joins TRBV4-2 and TRBJ2-7, with 9 bases that match TRBD2. CDR1 is LGHNA and CDR2 is YNFKEQ in the germline V gene. CDR3 size: 18 residues. With V trimmed by 0 bases and J by 0 bases, 9 bases remained unmatched. In DNA form, the CDR3 reads TGTGCCAGCAGCCAAGAAGTAATTGCTAGCGGGAACTCCTACGAGCAGTACTTC. Translation: CASSQEVIASGNSYEQYF.

The chain has TRBV6-5 and TRBJ2-7; 11 bases map to TRBD2. The CDR3 runs 15 residues. Germline V gene data show CDR1 as MNHEY and CDR2 as SVGAGI. Germline trimming cut 6 bases from V and 0 bases from J; bases unmatched to any gene: 4. In DNA, the CDR3 is TGTGCCAGCAGGCCTAGCGGGGGGATCTCCTACGAGCAGTACTTC. Its translation: CASRPSGGISYEQYF.

This clone appeared once. CDR3 sequence: CASSFEAGAADEQFF. CDR3 DNA: TGCGCCAGCAGCTTCGAAGCGGGGGCTGCAGATGAGCAGTTCTTC. The V and J genes are TRBV5-1 and TRBJ2-1, with TRBD2 identical over 8 bases. Losses at the gene ends were 2 bases for V and 8 bases for J; bases not matched to a gene: 9. The CDR3 is 15 residues long. Germline loops: CDR1 SGHRS, CDR2 YFSETQ.

J is TRBJ1-2 and V is TRBV11-2; 8 bases are shared with TRBD1. Germline-derived CDR1 and CDR2 are SGHAT and FQNNGV. The CDR3 is 14 amino acids. Trimming at V came to 7 bases and at J to 6 bases, leaving 10 bases not matched to a gene. The CDR3: CASTPQDRVNGYTF. CDR3 sequence (DNA): TGTGCCAGCACCCCCCAGGACAGGGTTAATGGCTACACCTTC.

The chain is built from TRBV6-1 and TRBJ1-2, with TRBD1 matching 11 bases. Trimming took 3 bases from V and 6 from J; bases not matched to a gene: 9. The CDR3 runs 16 residues. Looked up from germline, CDR1 is MNHNS and CDR2 is SASEGT. In DNA, the CDR3 is TGTGCCAGCAGTGATATCCTGGACAGGGGGCTTAATGGCTACACCTTC. Translated: CASSDILDRGLNGYTF.

This chain links TRBV19 with TRBJ2-7, with 7 bases matching TRBD1. The CDR3 loop spans 13 amino acids. J gave up 3 bases and V 11 bases, and 10 bases lay outside the gene matches. Germline CDR1 is LNHDA and CDR2 is SQIVND (reference sequence). In DNA, the CDR3 is TGTGCCTGCTCCGGGACAGCGTTCTACGAGCAGTACTTC. Translated: CACSGTAFYEQYF.

The CDR3 DNA sequence: TGCGCCAGCAGCCAAGACCCAGGCCGACGTGGGGCTTTCTTT. Residues: CASSQDPGRRGAFF. The chain uses TRBV4-1 and TRBJ1-1; D ambiguous. The CDR3 length is 14 residues. The germline CDR1 and CDR2 sequences are MGHRA and YSYEKL. Trimming removed 0 bases from V and 11 bases from J, with 16 bases in between.

There are a few counts of this clone. The V call is TRBV28, the J call TRBJ1-1; D remains ambiguous. CDR1 and CDR2 from the germline V gene are MDHEN and SYDVKM. This CDR3 is built from 14 residues. With 8 bases removed from V and 1 base from J, the gap between germline ends came to 14 bases. Here the CDR3 reads CASLARRGNTEAFF. The CDR3 DNA reads as TGTGCCAGCCTAGCCAGACGTGGGAACACTGAAGCTTTCTTT.

This clone was picked up a small number of times. J is TRBJ1-2 and V is TRBV5-4; TRBD1 matches 9 bases. Germline assignment: CDR1 SGHNT and CDR2 YYREEE (reference sequence). The junction had 3 bases not matched to a gene; V was cut back by 3 bases and J by 6 bases. This CDR3 comprises 13 residues. Here the CDR3 reads CASSWTGANGYTF. The CDR3 coding sequence is TGTGCCAGCAGCTGGACAGGGGCCAATGGCTACACCTTC.

The chain combines TRBV7-8 with TRBJ1-5; 7 bases fit TRBD1. CDR1 and CDR2 from the germline V gene are SGHVS and FQNEAQ. There are 15 residues in the CDR3. V trimming: 6 bases; J trimming: 3 bases; junction bases outside the gene matches: 8. The CDR3 is CASSPQGPLNQPQHF. CDR3 sequence (DNA): TGTGCCAGCAGTCCACAGGGGCCACTCAATCAGCCCCAGCATTTT.

The V gene is TRBV5-4, the J gene TRBJ1-2; 8 bases align to TRBD1. Germline trimming cut 5 bases from V and 3 bases from J; bases unmatched to any gene: 6. Germline V gives CDR1 SGHNT, CDR2 YYREEE (reference sequence). The CDR3 extends over 14 amino acids. CDR3 amino acids: CASRLSQGDYGYTF. CDR3 DNA sequence: TGTGCCAGCAGGCTTTCACAGGGGGACTATGGCTACACCTTC.

This chain connects TRBV6-5 to TRBJ2-5, with 11 positions matching TRBD1. Germline-derived CDR1 and CDR2 are MNHEY and SVGAGI. The length of the CDR3 is 15 residues. The V and J ends lost 0 bases and 4 bases, in that order; junction bases with no gene match: 1. The CDR3 here is CASSYSGTGGETQYF. The DNA of the CDR3 is TGTGCCAGCAGTTACTCCGGGACAGGGGGAGAGACCCAGTACTTC.

The chain has TRBV6-1 and TRBJ2-5; 9 positions agree with TRBD1. Germline V gene sequence: CDR1 MNHNS, CDR2 SASEGT. J gave up 4 bases and V 4 bases, and 7 bases lay outside the gene matches. The CDR3 is 15 residues long. The CDR3 sequence: CASSGRDRVAETQYF. The DNA of the CDR3 is TGTGCCAGCAGTGGGAGGGACAGGGTGGCAGAGACCCAGTACTTC.

This chain joins TRBV12-5 and TRBJ1-5; tentatively, D is TRBD1 (5 bases). The CDR3 sequence is 19 residues long. Germline V gene data show CDR1 as LGHNT and CDR2 as FRNRAP. Trimming stripped 2 bases from V and 4 bases from J, with 24 bases between. This CDR3 reads CASGLFWSLRRRQNQPQHF. The CDR3, as DNA: TGTGCTAGTGGTTTGTTCTGGAGCTTGCGTCGGAGACAGAATCAGCCCCAGCATTTT.